This T cell receptor (beta chain) was found in a study of T cell repertoires in cytomegalovirus infection. Study-wide findings and caveats: Adding up the frequency of public TCR beta families identified people who carried CMV plus the relevant HLA.

CDR1 LGHNA and CDR2 YNFKEQ come from the germline V gene. V was clipped by 0 bases and J by 7 bases, with 12 bases between them. The CDR3 contains 14 residues. As regards this clonotype: What it binds is not known.

TCRdb independently ran MiXCR on the reads; one entry per CDR3 protein. The data hold about 900,000 distinct CDR3 sequences, with roughly 31% observed a single time. This chain uses TRBV4-2 with TRBJ1-2; D might be TRBD1 (5 bases). Source: cultured CD8+ T cells from PBMCs, taken from culture after CMV antigen stimulation. This TCR derives from a human donor in good health (CMV status not recorded). Some clones in this sample may be carry-over from other donors' samples. CDR3 in amino acids: CASSQDQGAGGYTF. The CDR3 nucleotides are TGTGCCAGCAGCCAAGATCAAGGGGCAGGTGGCTACACCTTC.